This T cell receptor beta chain was identified during a study of shared clonotypes between healthy human individuals. Across the study: Plates per donor: three CD4 naive, three CD4 memory, two CD8 naive, one CD8 memory.

Per germline, CDR1 SGHTA and CDR2 FQGNSA. CDR3 length: 16 amino acids. V lost 1 base and J 1 base, leaving 13 bases between the germline ends. The data were produced by immunoSEQ multiplex PCR, yet TCRdb's version contains in-frame clones alone and is incomplete. The top ten hold about 0.39% of the sample, which has 2 million to 3 million clones, roughly 93% seen once. Negatively enriched CD4+ T cells were divided by CD45RA into naive and memory. The material sequenced was naive CD4+ T cells from PBMCs. Subset denoted: CD45RA+ positively selected. The chain couples TRBV7-2 to TRBJ1-2, with a tentative D call TRBD1 (6 bases). The clonotype was recovered from a man between 18 and 35 years old in good health. Some clones in this sample may be carry-over from other donors' samples. CDR3 region: CASSLDPQGINYGYTF. The CDR3 bases are TGTGCCAGCAGCTTAGATCCCCAGGGGATTAACTATGGCTACACCTTC. Together with reference TRBV7-2 and TRBJ1-2, the CDR3 gives the full variable domain: GAGVSQSPSNKVTEKGKDVELRCDPISGHTALYWYRQSLGQGLEFLIYFQGNSAPDKSGLPSDRFSAERTGGSVSTLTIQRTQQEDSAVYLCASSLDPQGINYGYTFGSGTRLTVV.